This T cell receptor (beta chain) comes out of a study of blood T cell repertoires in COVID-19. Across the study: The cDNA or gDNA used as material had been derived from T cells, B-cell-depleted T cells, or PBMCs.

CDR3 size: 15 residues. Germline values: CDR1 MGHRA, CDR2 YSYEKL. Trimming shortened V by 2 bases and J by 3 bases, and 14 bases separated the two germline ends. The table came from immunoSEQ multiplex PCR; TCRdb's copy has only in-frame clones and leaves some out. Of 50,000 to 70,000 clones in the sample, 60% to 85% are singletons; the top ten hold roughly 3.2%. The sequence was collected from a man aged 60 to 69 with acute or convalescent COVID-19. Source material: peripheral blood. This chain connects TRBV4-1 to TRBJ2-7, with a possible D match to TRBD1 (5 bases). The CDR3 nucleotides read TGCGCCAGCAGCCAACGTACAGGCCTCGTCTACGAGCAGTACTTC. Encoded protein: CASSQRTGLVYEQYF.